This T cell receptor (beta chain) was sequenced in a study of blood T cell repertoires in COVID-19. Overall study context: Sources were T cells, B-cell-depleted T cells, or PBMCs; the material itself was cDNA or gDNA.

Germline V gene lookup returns CDR1 SGHRS and CDR2 YFSETQ. The CDR3 length is 14 residues. Trimming at V came to 0 bases and at J to 7 bases, leaving 2 bases not matched to a gene. Clones were read by immunoSEQ multiplex PCR, and TCRdb kept only the in-frame ones, dropping some. The sample includes under 300,000 clones, approximately 90% of them seen just once. The sequenced sample was peripheral blood. This TCR came from a woman aged 40 to 50 with acute or convalescent COVID-19. The gene calls are TRBV5-1 and TRBJ2-2; TRBD1 aligns across 8 bases. The CDR3 sequence: CASSLAGGDGELFF. Written as DNA, the CDR3 is TGCGCCAGCAGCTTGGCAGGGGGCGACGGGGAGCTGTTTTTT.